Presented here are 16 T cell receptor beta chains from one specimen sequenced in a study of OX40 agonist ivuxolimab in advanced cancers. Using immunoSEQ multiplex PCR, the repertoire was profiled, and TCRdb retains in-frame clones only, with some absent. The sample has over 95,000 clones, roughly 90% seen once. The source was CD4+ or CD8+ T cells sorted from blood, collected in a trial of the OX40 agonist ivuxolimab. Receptor source: an adult with an advanced solid tumor such as melanoma, head and neck, liver or kidney cancer.

The rearrangement joins TRBV7-3 to TRBJ2-5; 7 bases match TRBD1. V was pared by 2 bases and J by 1 base, with 7 bases of the junction left unmatched. CDR1 is SGHTA and CDR2 is FQGTGA in the germline V gene. CDR3 size: 16 residues. CDR3 protein: CASSLSAGGGQETQYF. The CDR3 DNA reads as TGTGCCAGCAGCTTATCAGCAGGGGGTGGCCAAGAGACCCAGTACTTC.

The genes are TRBV11-2 and TRBJ2-5, with D perhaps TRBD2 (7 bases). CDR1 is SGHAT and CDR2 is FQNNGV in the germline V gene. The V and J ends lost 0 bases and 2 bases respectively, with 16 bases between them. The CDR3 has 17 residues. Here the CDR3 DNA reads TGTGCCAGCAGCTTAGACAGGGGCGGGGGTTTACAAGAGACCCAGTACTTC. Its translation: CASSLDRGGGLQETQYF.

V gene TRBV9 combines with J gene TRBJ2-5; tentatively, D is TRBD1 (6 bases). From germline, CDR1 is SGDLS and CDR2 YYNGEE. The CDR3 has 16 residues. The germline V and J ends were trimmed by 0 bases and 5 bases, with 17 bases remaining between them. The CDR3 protein is CASSVGAGARLETQYF. Here the CDR3 DNA reads TGTGCCAGCAGCGTAGGGGCAGGGGCCCGGTTGGAGACCCAGTACTTC.

The chain joins TRBV7-2 to TRBJ2-2; 7 bases are a match to TRBD2. V lost 5 bases, J lost 5 bases, and 8 bases stayed unmatched. Per germline, CDR1 SGHTA and CDR2 FQGNSA. This CDR3 spans 15 amino acids. The CDR3 here is CASSQTSPRTGELFF. Written as DNA, the CDR3 is TGTGCCAGCAGCCAGACTAGCCCTCGAACCGGGGAGCTGTTTTTT.

The CDR3 is CASSSGAGTFNEKLFF. Here the CDR3 DNA reads TGTGCCAGCAGCTCGGGGGCGGGCACCTTTAATGAAAAACTGTTTTTT. This chain links TRBV5-8 with TRBJ1-4; a weak D match, TRBD1 (6 bases). V dropped 3 bases and J dropped 4 bases, with 16 bases sitting between them. The CDR3 contains 16 residues. Germline values: CDR1 SGHTS, CDR2 YDEGEE.

The chain couples TRBV7-6 to TRBJ1-3, with D maybe TRBD1 (6 bases). Germline values: CDR1 SGHVS, CDR2 FNYEAQ. This CDR3 region has 13 residues. Trimming removed 5 bases from V and 9 bases from J, with 14 bases in between. The CDR3 spells CASSTGQFRTIYF. The CDR3 DNA follows: TGTGCCAGCAGCACCGGACAGTTTCGCACCATATATTTT.

This clone has just one count. The rearrangement links TRBV10-3 to TRBJ2-5; D possibly corresponds to TRBD1 (8 bases). The CDR3 spans 14 residues. In germline, CDR1 is ENHRY, CDR2 SYGVKD. V lost 6 bases and J 5 bases, leaving 16 bases between the germline ends. The CDR3 here is CAIRPDREGETQYF. DNA for the CDR3: TGTGCCATCAGACCGGACAGGGAGGGGGAGACCCAGTACTTC.

V gene TRBV5-4 combines with J gene TRBJ2-3; TRBD2 agrees at 8 bases. With V trimmed by 5 bases and J by 0 bases, 5 bases remained unmatched. This CDR3 comprises 15 residues. Germline values: CDR1 SGHNT, CDR2 YYREEE (reference sequence). The DNA for the CDR3 is TGTGCCAGCAGATATAGCGGGGCTAGCACAGATACGCAGTATTTT. Protein: CASRYSGASTDTQYF. Using reference TRBV5-4 and TRBJ2-3 for the parts outside the CDR3, the full variable domain is ETGVTQSPTHLIKTRGQQVTLRCSSQSGHNTVSWYQQALGQGPQFIFQYYREEENGRGNFPPRFSGLQFPNYSSELNVNALELDDSALYLCASRYSGASTDTQYFGPGTRLTVL.

The gene calls are TRBV28 and TRBJ1-5, with 9 bases aligning to TRBD1. CDR1 and CDR2 from the germline V gene are MDHEN and SYDVKM. After removal of 6 bases from V and 3 bases from J, the junction contained 3 bases not matched to a gene. The CDR3 spans 14 residues. For the CDR3, the DNA is TGTGCCAGCAGAACAGGGGGCGCCAATCAGCCCCAGCATTTT. Amino acids: CASRTGGANQPQHF.

The chain recombines TRBV18 with TRBJ1-3; no clear D gene. Looked up from germline, CDR1 is KGHSH and CDR2 is LQKENI. V was clipped by 1 base and J by 1 base, with 5 bases between them. The CDR3 is 14 residues long. CDR3 in DNA: TGTGCCAGCTCACCACGGACGTCTGGAAACACCATATATTTT. Its protein product is CASSPRTSGNTIYF.

The chain couples TRBV7-8 to TRBJ2-5; D perhaps matches TRBD2 (6 bases). CDR1 SGHVS and CDR2 FQNEAQ come from the germline V gene. The CDR3 sequence is 14 residues long. Trimming pared 5 bases from V and 5 bases from J, leaving 15 bases between. CDR3 nucleotides: TGTGCCAGCAGCACCCAACTAGCAATGGAGACCCAGTACTTC. Amino acid sequence: CASSTQLAMETQYF. Complete variable domain (other parts from reference TRBV7-8 and TRBJ2-5): GAGVSQSPRYKVAKRGQDVALRCDPISGHVSLFWYQQALGQGPEFLTYFQNEAQLDKSGLPSDRFFAERPEGSVSTLKIQRTQQEDSAVYLCASSTQLAMETQYFGPGTRLLVL.

The chain combines TRBV29-1 with TRBJ1-4; D is possibly TRBD1 (5 bases). V was clipped by 6 bases and J by 4 bases, with 12 bases between them. Germline V gene sequence: CDR1 SQVTM, CDR2 ANQGSEA. The CDR3 sequence is 13 residues long. CDR3 bases: TGCAGCGTCCGTCAGGGACTTAATGAAAAACTGTTTTTT. The encoded protein is CSVRQGLNEKLFF.

The chain is built from TRBV7-2 and TRBJ1-2; TRBD1 is a possible D gene (6 bases). The V gene's germline CDR1 is SGHTA and CDR2 FQGNSA. The ends were cut back, 5 bases at V and 4 bases at J, with 11 bases in the middle. This CDR3 has 13 amino acids. CDR3 coding DNA: TGTGCCAGCAGCCACAGGGTAGGCTATGGCTACACCTTC. It is translated as CASSHRVGYGYTF.

V is TRBV19 and J is TRBJ1-2; D perhaps matches TRBD1 (5 bases). Germline CDR1 and CDR2: LNHDA and SQIVND (reference sequence). The CDR3 totals 12 residues. V was shortened by 5 bases and J by 8 bases, with 12 bases between the two germline ends. The CDR3 DNA reads as TGTGCCAGTAGTCTCGGACATACCGGCTACACCTTC. This encodes CASSLGHTGYTF.

A remark on this clone: At one end, the junction sequence differs from germline, possibly due to a read error. V usage is TRBV5-4 and J usage is TRBJ1-1; D may be TRBD1 (5 bases). The germline gives CDR1 SGHNT, CDR2 YYREEE (reference sequence). This CDR3 comprises 16 residues. The CDR3 DNA reads TGCGCCAGCAGCCAAGTTAAGGGGAACTTCCCCACTGAAGCTTTCTTT. Its translation: CASSQVKGNFPTEAFF.

The chain couples TRBV5-1 to TRBJ2-2; 7 nucleotides agree with TRBD1. The CDR3 length is 15 residues. From germline, CDR1 is SGHRS and CDR2 YFSETQ. Trimming removed 4 bases from V and 3 bases from J; junction bases left unmatched: 6. The chain's CDR3 is CASSRDSLDTGELFF. CDR3 DNA: TGCGCCAGCAGCCGGGACAGTTTGGACACCGGGGAGCTGTTTTTT. Looking up the rest from reference TRBV5-1 and TRBJ2-2 gives the full variable domain: KAGVTQTPRYLIKTRGQQVTLSCSPISGHRSVSWYQQTPGQGLQFLFEYFSETQRNKGNFPGRFSGRQFSNSRSEMNVSTLELGDSALYLCASSRDSLDTGELFFGEGSRLTVL.